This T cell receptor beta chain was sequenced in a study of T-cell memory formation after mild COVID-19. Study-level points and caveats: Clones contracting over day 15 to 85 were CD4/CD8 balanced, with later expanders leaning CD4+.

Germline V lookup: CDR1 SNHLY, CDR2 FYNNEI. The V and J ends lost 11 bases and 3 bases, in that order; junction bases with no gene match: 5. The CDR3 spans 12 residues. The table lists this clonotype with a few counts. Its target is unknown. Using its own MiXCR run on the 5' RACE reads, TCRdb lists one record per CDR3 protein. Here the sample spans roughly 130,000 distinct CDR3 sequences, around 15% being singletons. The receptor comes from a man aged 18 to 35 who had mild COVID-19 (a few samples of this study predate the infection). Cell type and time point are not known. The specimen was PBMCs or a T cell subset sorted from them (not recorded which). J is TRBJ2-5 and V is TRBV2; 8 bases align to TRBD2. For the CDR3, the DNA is TGTGCCCCCGGGGGGGGCGAAGAGACCCAGTACTTC. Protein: CAPGGGEETQYF.